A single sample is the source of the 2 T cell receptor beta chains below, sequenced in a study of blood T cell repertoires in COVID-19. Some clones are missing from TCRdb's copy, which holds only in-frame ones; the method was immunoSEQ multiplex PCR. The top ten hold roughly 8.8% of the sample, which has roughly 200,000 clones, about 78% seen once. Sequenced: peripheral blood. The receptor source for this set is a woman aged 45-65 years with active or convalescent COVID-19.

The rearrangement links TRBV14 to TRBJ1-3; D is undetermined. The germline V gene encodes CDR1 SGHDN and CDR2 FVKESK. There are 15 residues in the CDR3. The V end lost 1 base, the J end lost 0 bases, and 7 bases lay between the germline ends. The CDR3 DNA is TGTGCCAGCAGCCAAGGTCGGAGCTCTGGAAACACCATATATTTT. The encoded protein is CASSQGRSSGNTIYF.

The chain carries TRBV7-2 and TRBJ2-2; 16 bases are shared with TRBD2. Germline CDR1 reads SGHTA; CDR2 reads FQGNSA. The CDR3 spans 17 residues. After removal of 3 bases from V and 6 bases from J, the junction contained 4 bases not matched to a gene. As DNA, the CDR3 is TGTGCCAGCAGCTTTGGGACTAGCGGGAGGGTGGCCGGGGAGCTGTTTTTT. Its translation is CASSFGTSGRVAGELFF.